This is a list of T cell receptor beta chains from one sample in a study of human T cells and chemical hapten exposure. A single record per CDR3 protein comes from TCRdb applying MiXCR to the RACE reads. Of about 68,000 distinct CDR3 sequences in the sample, roughly 11% were seen once. Material: whole blood, obtained in connection with sensitization to the hapten diphenylcyclopropenone (DPC). These receptors all come from a woman in her 50s with alopecia areata. Some clones in this sample may be carry-over from other donors' samples. Each CDR3 is given with its conserved first and last residue. The D gene is left open where the match is weak. The size of a clone is reported for some rows only, either as once, few or many, or as a class for expanded clones.

>TRBJ1-1|-|many|TRBV20-1
CSARGDSPEAFF
TGCAGTGCTAGAGGAGACAGTCCTGAAGCTTTCTTT
>TRBJ2-7|-|-|TRBV29-1
CSVEDTGYEQYF
TGCAGCGTTGAAGATACTGGGTACGAGCAGTACTTC
>TRBJ2-7|TRBD2|-|TRBV3-1
CASSPRLAAYEQYF
TGTGCCAGCAGCCCTCGTCTAGCGGCCTACGAGCAGTACTTC
>TRBJ2-1|TRBD1|-|TRBV11-1
CASSPQGYTGNEQFF
TGTGCCAGCAGCCCACAGGGGTATACAGGCAATGAGCAGTTCTTC
>TRBJ2-1|TRBD2|few|TRBV6-5
CASSPGTSGSKQFF
TGTGCCAGCAGTCCCGGGACTAGCGGGAGTAAGCAGTTCTTC
>TRBJ2-7|-|few|TRBV28
CASGLPTAEQYF
TGTGCCAGCGGACTCCCGACGGCCGAGCAGTACTTC
>TRBJ2-7|-|few|TRBV20-1
CSATLGEQYF
TGCAGTGCTACCCTGGGCGAGCAGTACTTC
>TRBJ1-2|TRBD1|many|TRBV7-2
CASSSLVGDRGRGYTF
TGTGCCAGCAGCTCACTGGTAGGGGACAGGGGGCGAGGCTACACCTTC
>TRBJ2-2|-|few|TRBV2
CASKRSGYTGELFF
TGTGCCAGCAAGAGAAGCGGGTACACCGGGGAGCTGTTTTTT
>TRBJ1-4|TRBD1|-|TRBV28
CASIGQAVNEKLFF
TGTGCCAGCATCGGACAGGCTGTTAATGAAAAACTGTTTTTT
>TRBJ2-1|-|-|TRBV10-2
CASSIDRERTYNEQFF
TGCGCCAGCAGCATAGACAGAGAGAGGACCTACAATGAGCAGTTCTTC
>TRBJ2-3|TRBD1|many|TRBV11-2
CASSFLGQASTDTQYF
TGTGCCAGCAGCTTCCTCGGACAGGCCAGCACAGATACGCAGTATTTT